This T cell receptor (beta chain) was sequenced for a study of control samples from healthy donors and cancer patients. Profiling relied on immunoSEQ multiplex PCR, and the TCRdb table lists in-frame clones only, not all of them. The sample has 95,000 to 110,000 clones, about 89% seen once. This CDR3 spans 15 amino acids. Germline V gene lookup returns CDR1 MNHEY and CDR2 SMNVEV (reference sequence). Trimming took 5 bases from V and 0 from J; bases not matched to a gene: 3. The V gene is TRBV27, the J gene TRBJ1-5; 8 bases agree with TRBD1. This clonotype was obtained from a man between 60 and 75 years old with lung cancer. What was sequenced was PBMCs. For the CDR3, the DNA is TGTGCCAGCAGTCCCGGGACAGGTAGCAATCAGCCCCAGCATTTT. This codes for CASSPGTGSNQPQHF.